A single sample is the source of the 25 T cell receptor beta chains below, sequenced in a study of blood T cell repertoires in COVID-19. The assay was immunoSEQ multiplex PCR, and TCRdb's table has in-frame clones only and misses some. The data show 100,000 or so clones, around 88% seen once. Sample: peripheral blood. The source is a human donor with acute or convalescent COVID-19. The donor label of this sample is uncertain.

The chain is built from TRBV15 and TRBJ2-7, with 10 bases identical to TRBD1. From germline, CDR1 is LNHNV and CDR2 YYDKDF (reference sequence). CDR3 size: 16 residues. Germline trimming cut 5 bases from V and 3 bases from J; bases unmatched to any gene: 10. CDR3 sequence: CATSLYTGTGDYEQYF. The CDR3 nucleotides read TGTGCCACCAGCCTTTATACCGGGACAGGGGACTACGAGCAGTACTTC.

The CDR3 reads CASSAPGGGETQYF. The CDR3, as DNA: TGTGCCAGCAGTGCTCCAGGGGGCGGAGAGACCCAGTACTTC. V and J are TRBV2 and TRBJ2-5; TRBD1 matches 8 bases. The CDR3 contains 14 residues. V lost 4 bases and J lost 4; bases outside the gene matches: 5. The germline CDR1 and CDR2 sequences are SNHLY and FYNNEI.

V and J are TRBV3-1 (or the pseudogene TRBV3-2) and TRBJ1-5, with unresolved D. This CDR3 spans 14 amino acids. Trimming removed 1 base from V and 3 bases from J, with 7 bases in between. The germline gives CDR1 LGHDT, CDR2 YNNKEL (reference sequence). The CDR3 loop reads CASSQGQDNQPQHF. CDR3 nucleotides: TGTGCCAGCAGCCAAGGGCAGGACAATCAGCCCCAGCATTTT.

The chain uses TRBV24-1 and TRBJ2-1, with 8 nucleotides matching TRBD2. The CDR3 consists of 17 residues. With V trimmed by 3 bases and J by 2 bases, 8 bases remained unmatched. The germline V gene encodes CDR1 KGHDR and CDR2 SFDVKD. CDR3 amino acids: CATSDNSGGHTYNEQFF. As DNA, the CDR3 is TGTGCCACCAGTGATAACAGCGGGGGCCATACCTACAATGAGCAGTTCTTC.

CDR3 DNA sequence: TGTGCCAGCAGCCGCAGGGAACCCTCTGGAAACACCATATATTTT. This translates into CASSRREPSGNTIYF. The chain combines TRBV5-5 with TRBJ1-3, with TRBD1 as a possible D gene (5 bases). V was trimmed by 4 bases and J by 0 bases, leaving 11 bases between them. This CDR3 region has 15 residues. Germline V lookup: CDR1 SGHKS, CDR2 YYEKEE (reference sequence). Using reference TRBV5-5 and TRBJ1-3 for the parts outside the CDR3, the full variable domain is DAGVTQSPTHLIKTRGQQVTLRCSPISGHKSVSWYQQVLGQGPQFIFQYYEKEERGRGNFPDRFSARQFPNYSSELNVNALLLGDSALYLCASSRREPSGNTIYFGEGSWLTVV.

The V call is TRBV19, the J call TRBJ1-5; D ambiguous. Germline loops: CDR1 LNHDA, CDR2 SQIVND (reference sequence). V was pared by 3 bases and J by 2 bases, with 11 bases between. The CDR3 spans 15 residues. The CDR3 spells CASSIEGSGNQPQHF. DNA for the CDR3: TGTGCCAGTAGTATCGAGGGCTCCGGCAATCAGCCCCAGCATTTT.

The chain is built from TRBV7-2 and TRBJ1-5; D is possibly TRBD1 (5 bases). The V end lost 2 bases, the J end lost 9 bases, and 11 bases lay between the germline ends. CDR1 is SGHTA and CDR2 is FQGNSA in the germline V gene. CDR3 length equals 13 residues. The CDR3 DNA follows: TGTGCCAGCAGCTTAATGGAGGGGCGGCCCCAGCATTTT. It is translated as CASSLMEGRPQHF.

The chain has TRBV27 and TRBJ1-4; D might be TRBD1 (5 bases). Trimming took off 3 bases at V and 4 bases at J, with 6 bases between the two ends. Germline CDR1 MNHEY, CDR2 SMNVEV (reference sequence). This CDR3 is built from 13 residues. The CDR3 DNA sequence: TGTGCCAGCAGTTTGGGGCTTAATGAAAAACTGTTTTTT. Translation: CASSLGLNEKLFF. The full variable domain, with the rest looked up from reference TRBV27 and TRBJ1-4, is EAQVTQNPRYLITVTGKKLTVTCSQNMNHEYMSWYRQDPGLGLRQIYYSMNVEVTDKGDVPEGYKVSRKEKRNFPLILESPSPNQTSLYFCASSLGLNEKLFFGSGTQLSVL.

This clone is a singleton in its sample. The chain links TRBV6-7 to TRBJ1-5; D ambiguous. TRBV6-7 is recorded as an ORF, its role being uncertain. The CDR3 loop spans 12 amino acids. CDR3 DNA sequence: TGTGGCACCCGGCGTGGCCAGGAGCCCCAGCATTTT. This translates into CGTRRGQEPQHF.

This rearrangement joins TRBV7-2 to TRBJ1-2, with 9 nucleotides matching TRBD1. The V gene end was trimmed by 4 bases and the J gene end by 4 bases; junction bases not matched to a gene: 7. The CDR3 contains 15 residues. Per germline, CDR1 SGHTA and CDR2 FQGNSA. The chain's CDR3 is CASSSPQGASYGYTF. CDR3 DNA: TGTGCCAGCAGCTCCCCACAGGGGGCGAGCTATGGCTACACCTTC.

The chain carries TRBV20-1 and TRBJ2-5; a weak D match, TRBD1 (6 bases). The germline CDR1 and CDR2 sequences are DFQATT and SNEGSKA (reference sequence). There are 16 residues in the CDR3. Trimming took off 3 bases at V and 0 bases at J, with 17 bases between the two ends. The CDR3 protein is CSASYSAGVYQETQYF. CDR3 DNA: TGCAGTGCTAGTTATTCGGCAGGGGTGTACCAAGAGACCCAGTACTTC.

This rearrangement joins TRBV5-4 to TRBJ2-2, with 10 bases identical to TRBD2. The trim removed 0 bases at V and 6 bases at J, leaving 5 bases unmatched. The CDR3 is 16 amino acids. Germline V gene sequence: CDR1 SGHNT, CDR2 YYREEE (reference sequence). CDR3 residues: CASSLVASGRAGELFF. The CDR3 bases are TGTGCCAGCAGCTTGGTCGCCAGCGGGAGGGCCGGGGAGCTGTTTTTT. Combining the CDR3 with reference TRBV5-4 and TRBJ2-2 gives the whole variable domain ETGVTQSPTHLIKTRGQQVTLRCSSQSGHNTVSWYQQALGQGPQFIFQYYREEENGRGNFPPRFSGLQFPNYSSELNVNALELDDSALYLCASSLVASGRAGELFFGEGSRLTVL.

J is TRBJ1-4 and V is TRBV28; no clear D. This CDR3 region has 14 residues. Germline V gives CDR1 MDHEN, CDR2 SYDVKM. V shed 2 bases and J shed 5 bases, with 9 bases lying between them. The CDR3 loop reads CASSLVSENEKLFF. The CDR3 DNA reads TGTGCCAGCAGTTTAGTATCGGAGAATGAAAAACTGTTTTTT.

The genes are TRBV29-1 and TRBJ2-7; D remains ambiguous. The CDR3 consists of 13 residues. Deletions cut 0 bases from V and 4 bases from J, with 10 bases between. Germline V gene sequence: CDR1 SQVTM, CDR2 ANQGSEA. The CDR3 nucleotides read TGCAGCGTTGAAGATTTTTCGGGTTACGAGCAGTACTTC. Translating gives CSVEDFSGYEQYF.

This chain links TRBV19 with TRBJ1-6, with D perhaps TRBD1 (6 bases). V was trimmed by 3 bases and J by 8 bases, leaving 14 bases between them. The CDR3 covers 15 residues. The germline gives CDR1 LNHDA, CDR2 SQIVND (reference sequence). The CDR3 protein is CASSIYRDTYSPLHF. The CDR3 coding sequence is TGTGCCAGTAGTATCTACCGGGACACCTATTCACCCCTCCACTTT. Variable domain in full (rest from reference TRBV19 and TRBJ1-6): DGGITQSPKYLFRKEGQNVTLSCEQNLNHDAMYWYRQDPGQGLRLIYYSQIVNDFQKGDIAEGYSVSREKKESFPLTVTSAQKNPTAFYLCASSIYRDTYSPLHFGNGTRLTVT.

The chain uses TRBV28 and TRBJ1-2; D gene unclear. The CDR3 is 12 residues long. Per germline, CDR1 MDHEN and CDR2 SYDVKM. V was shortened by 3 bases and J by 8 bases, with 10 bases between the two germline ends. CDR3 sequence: CASSFSREGYTF. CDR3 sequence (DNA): TGTGCCAGCAGTTTCTCTAGGGAGGGCTACACCTTC.

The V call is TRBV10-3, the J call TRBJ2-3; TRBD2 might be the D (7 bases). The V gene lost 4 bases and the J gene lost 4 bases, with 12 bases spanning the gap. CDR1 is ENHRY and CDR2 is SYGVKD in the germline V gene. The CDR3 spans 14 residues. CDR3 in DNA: TGTGCCATCAGTGTAGGGGGGGCCTCAGATACGCAGTATTTT. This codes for CAISVGGASDTQYF.

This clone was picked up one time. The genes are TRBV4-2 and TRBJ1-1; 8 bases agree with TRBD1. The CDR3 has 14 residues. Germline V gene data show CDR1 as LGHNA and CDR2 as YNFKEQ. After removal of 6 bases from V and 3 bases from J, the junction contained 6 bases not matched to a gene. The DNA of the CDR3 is TGTGCCAGCAGACGACAGGGGATGGACACTGAAGCTTTCTTT. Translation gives CASRRQGMDTEAFF.

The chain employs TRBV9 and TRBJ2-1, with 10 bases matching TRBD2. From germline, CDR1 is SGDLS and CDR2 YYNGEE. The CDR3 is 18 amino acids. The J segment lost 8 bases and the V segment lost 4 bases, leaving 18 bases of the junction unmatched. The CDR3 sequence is CASSPDLASGRVLDEQFF. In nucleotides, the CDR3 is TGTGCCAGCAGCCCTGACCTGGCTAGCGGGAGAGTGCTGGATGAGCAGTTCTTC.

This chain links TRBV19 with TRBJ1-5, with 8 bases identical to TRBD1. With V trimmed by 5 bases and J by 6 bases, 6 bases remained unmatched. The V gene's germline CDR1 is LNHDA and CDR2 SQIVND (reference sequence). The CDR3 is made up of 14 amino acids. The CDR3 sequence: CASSGTGESQPQHF. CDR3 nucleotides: TGTGCCAGTAGTGGGACAGGCGAGAGTCAGCCCCAGCATTTT.

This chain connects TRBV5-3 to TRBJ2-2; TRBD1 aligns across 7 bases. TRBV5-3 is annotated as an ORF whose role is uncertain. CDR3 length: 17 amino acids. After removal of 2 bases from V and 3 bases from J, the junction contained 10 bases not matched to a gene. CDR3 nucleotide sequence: TGTGCCAGAAGCTTAGGACAGGTTCCGCCCCACACCGGGGAGCTGTTTTTT. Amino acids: CARSLGQVPPHTGELFF.

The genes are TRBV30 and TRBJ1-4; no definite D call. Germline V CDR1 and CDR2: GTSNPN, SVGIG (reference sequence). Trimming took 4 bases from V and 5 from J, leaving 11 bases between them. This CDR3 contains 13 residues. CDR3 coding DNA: TGTGCCTGGAACGGGGTCAAAAATGAAAAACTGTTTTTT. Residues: CAWNGVKNEKLFF. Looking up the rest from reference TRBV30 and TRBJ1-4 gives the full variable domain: SQTIHQWPATLVQPVGSPLSLECTVEGTSNPNLYWYRQAAGRGLQLLFYSVGIGQISSEVPQNLSASRPQDRQFILSSKKLLLSDSGFYLCAWNGVKNEKLFFGSGTQLSVL.

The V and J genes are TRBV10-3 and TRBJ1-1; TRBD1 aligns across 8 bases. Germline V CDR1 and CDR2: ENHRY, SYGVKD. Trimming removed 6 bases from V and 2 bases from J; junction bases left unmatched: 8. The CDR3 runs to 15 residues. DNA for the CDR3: TGTGCCATCAGAGATCCGGGACAGGTTAACACTGAAGCTTTCTTT. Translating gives CAIRDPGQVNTEAFF.

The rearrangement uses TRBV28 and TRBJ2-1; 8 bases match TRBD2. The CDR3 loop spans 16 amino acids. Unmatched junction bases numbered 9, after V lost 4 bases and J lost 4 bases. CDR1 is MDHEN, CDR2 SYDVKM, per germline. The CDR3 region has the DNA TGTGCCAGCAGTTCCATCAGCGGGAGCGGATACAATGAGCAGTTCTTC. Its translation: CASSSISGSGYNEQFF. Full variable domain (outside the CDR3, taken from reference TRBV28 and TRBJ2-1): DVKVTQSSRYLVKRTGEKVFLECVQDMDHENMFWYRQDPGLGLRLIYFSYDVKMKEKGDIPEGYSVSREKKERFSLILESASTNQTSMYLCASSSISGSGYNEQFFGPGTRLTVL.

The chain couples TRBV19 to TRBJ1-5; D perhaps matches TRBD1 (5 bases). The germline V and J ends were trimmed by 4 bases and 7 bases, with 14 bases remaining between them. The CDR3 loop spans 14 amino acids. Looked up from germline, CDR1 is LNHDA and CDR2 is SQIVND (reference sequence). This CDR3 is CASSRRQGEQPQHF. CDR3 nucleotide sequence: TGTGCCAGTAGTAGGCGGCAGGGCGAACAGCCCCAGCATTTT.